The T cell receptor (beta chain) described here comes from a study of cytomegalovirus exposure and HLA in healthy donors. Overall study results and limits: Several of the most significant clusters were apparently associated with common viral pathogens in a later analysis.

V was pared by 5 bases and J by 1 base, with 7 bases of the junction left unmatched. The CDR3 is made up of 15 amino acids. From germline, CDR1 is MGHRA and CDR2 YSYEKL. The PCR was carried out with 60 Vbeta primers and 13 Jbeta primers. Generated by immunoSEQ multiplex PCR, the TCRdb table keeps only in-frame clones and is missing some. The sample consists of 120,000 or so clones, 75% to 85% of them appearing once. Regarding this clone: The antigen is not known.

The rearrangement uses TRBV4-1 and TRBJ1-2, with 7 nucleotides matching TRBD1. The specimen sequenced was PBMCs. The TCR was taken from a man younger than 40 in good health and CMV-seronegative. As DNA, the CDR3 is TGCGCCAGCAGCTCCGGGACAGCCTTTAACTATGGCTACACCTTC. As protein: CASSSGTAFNYGYTF.